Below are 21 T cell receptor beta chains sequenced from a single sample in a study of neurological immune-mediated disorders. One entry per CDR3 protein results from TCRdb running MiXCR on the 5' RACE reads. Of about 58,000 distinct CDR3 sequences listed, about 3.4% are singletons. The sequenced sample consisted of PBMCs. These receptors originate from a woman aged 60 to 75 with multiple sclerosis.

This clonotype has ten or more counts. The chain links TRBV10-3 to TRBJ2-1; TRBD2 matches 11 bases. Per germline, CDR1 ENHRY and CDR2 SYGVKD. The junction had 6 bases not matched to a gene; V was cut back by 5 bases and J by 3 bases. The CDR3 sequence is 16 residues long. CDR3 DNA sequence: TGTGCCATCAGTCGTACCGGGACTAGCGGCTACAATGAGCAGTTCTTC. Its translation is CAISRTGTSGYNEQFF.

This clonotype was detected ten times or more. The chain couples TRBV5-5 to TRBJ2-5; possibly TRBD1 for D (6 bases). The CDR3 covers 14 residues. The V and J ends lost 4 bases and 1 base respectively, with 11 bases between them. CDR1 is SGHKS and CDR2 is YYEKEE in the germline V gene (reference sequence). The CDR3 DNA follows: TGTGCCAGCAGCCAGCGGACAGTCCAAGAGACCCAGTACTTC. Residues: CASSQRTVQETQYF.

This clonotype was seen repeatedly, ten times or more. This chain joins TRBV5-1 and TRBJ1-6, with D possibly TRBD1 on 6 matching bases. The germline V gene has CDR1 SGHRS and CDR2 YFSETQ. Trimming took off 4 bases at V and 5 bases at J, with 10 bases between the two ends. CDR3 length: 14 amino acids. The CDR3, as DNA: TGCGCCAGCAGCATTGGACAGAATAATTCACCCCTCCACTTT. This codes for CASSIGQNNSPLHF. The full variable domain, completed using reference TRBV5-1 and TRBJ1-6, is KAGVTQTPRYLIKTRGQQVTLSCSPISGHRSVSWYQQTPGQGLQFLFEYFSETQRNKGNFPGRFSGRQFSNSRSEMNVSTLELGDSALYLCASSIGQNNSPLHFGNGTRLTVT.

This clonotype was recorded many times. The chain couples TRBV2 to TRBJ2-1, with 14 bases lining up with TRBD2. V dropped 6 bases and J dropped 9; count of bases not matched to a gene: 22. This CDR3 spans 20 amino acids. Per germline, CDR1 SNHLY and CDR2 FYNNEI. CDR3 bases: TGTGCCAGCAGCAAATTCCCCGGACTAGCGGGAGGAGTCGTGTCGGGTGAGCAGTTCTTC. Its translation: CASSKFPGLAGGVVSGEQFF. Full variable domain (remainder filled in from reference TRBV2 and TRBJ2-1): EPEVTQTPSHQVTQMGQEVILRCVPISNHLYFYWYRQILGQKVEFLVSFYNNEISEKSEIFDDQFSVERPDGSNFTLKIRSTKLEDSAMYFCASSKFPGLAGGVVSGEQFFGPGTRLTVL.

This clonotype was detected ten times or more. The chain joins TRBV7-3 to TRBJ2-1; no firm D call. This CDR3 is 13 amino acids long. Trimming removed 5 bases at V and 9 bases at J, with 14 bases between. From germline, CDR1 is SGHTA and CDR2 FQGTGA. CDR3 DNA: TGTGCCAGCAGCCTCGCGCCTTTTGGTGAGCAGTTCTTC. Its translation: CASSLAPFGEQFF.

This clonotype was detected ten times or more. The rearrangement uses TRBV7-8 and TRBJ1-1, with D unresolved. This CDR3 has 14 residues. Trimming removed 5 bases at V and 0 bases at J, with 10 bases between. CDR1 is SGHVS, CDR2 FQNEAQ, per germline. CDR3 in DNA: TGTGCCAGCAGCCGTTGGGGAATGAACACTGAAGCTTTCTTT. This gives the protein CASSRWGMNTEAFF. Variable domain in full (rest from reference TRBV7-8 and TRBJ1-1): GAGVSQSPRYKVAKRGQDVALRCDPISGHVSLFWYQQALGQGPEFLTYFQNEAQLDKSGLPSDRFFAERPEGSVSTLKIQRTQQEDSAVYLCASSRWGMNTEAFFGQGTRLTVV.

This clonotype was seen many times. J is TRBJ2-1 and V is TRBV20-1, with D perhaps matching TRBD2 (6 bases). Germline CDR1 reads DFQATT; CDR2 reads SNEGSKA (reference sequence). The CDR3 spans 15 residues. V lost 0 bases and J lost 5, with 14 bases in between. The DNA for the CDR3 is TGCAGTGCTAGAGATTGGAGGGCGATTCACAATGAGCAGTTCTTC. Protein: CSARDWRAIHNEQFF.

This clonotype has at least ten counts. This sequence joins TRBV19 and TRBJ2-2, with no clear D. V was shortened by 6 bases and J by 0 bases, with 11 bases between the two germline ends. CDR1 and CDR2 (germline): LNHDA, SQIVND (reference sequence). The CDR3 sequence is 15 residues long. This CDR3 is CASRARNANTGELFF. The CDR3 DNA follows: TGTGCCAGTAGAGCGAGGAACGCGAACACCGGGGAGCTGTTTTTT.

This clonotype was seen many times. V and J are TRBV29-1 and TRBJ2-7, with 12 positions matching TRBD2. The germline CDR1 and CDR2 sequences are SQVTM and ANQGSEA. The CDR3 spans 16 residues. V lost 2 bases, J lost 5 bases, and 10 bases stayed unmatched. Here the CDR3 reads CSVETPTSGRRNEQYF. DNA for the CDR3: TGCAGCGTTGAAACCCCGACTAGCGGGAGAAGAAACGAGCAGTACTTC.

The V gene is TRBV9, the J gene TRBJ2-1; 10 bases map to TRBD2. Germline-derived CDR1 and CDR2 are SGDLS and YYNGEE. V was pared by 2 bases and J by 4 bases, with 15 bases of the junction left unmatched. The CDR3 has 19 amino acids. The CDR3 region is CASSVPGLAPWSSYNEQFF. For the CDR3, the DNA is TGTGCCAGCAGCGTCCCGGGACTAGCGCCTTGGAGCTCATACAATGAGCAGTTCTTC. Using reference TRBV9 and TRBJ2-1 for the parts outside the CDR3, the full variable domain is DSGVTQTPKHLITATGQRVTLRCSPRSGDLSVYWYQQSLDQGLQFLIQYYNGEERAKGNILERFSAQQFPDLHSELNLSSLELGDSALYFCASSVPGLAPWSSYNEQFFGPGTRLTVL.

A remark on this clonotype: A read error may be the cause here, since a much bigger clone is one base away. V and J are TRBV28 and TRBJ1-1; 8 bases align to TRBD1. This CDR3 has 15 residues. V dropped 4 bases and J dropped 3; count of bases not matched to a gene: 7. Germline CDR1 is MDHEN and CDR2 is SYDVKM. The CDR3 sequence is CASSYQGAGDTEAFF. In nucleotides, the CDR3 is TGTGCCAGCAGTTATCAGGGGGCGGGTGACACTGAAGCTTTCTTT.

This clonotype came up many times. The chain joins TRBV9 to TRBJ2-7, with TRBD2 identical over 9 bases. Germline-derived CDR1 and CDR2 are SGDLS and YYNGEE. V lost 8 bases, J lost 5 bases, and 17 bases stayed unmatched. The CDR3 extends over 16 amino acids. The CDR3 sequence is CASRRGSGSSGDEQYF. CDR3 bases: TGTGCCAGTAGGAGGGGTAGCGGGAGTTCTGGGGACGAGCAGTACTTC.

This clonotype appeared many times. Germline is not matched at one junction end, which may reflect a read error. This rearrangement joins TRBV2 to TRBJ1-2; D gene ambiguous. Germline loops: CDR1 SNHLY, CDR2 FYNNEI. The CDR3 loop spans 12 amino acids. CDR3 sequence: CASTSILSQQIF. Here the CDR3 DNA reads TGTGCCAGCACCTCCATCCTCTCGCAACAGATCTTC.

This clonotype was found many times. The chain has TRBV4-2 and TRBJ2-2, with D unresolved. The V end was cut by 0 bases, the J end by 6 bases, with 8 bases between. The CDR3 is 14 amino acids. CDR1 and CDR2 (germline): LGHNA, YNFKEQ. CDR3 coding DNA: TGTGCCAGCAGCCAAGATAGGACCTCCGGGGAGCTGTTTTTT. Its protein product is CASSQDRTSGELFF.

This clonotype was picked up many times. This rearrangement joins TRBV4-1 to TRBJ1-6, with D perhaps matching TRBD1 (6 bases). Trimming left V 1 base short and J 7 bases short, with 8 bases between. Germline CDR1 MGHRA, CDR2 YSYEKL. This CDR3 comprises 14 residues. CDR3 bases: TGCGCCAGCAGCCAAGTGAGGGGGAATTCACCCCTCCACTTT. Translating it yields CASSQVRGNSPLHF.

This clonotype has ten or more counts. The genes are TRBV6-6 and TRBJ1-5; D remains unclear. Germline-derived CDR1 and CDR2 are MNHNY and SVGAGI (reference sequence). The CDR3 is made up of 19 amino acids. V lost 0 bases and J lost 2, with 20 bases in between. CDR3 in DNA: TGTGCCAGCAGTTACTCCGCCCTAGCGGGGTTAGCCGGCAATCAGCCCCAGCATTTT. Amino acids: CASSYSALAGLAGNQPQHF.

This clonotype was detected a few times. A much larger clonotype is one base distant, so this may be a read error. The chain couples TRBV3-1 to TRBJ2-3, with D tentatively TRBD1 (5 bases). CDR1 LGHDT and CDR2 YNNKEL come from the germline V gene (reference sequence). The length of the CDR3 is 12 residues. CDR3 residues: CASSEDTDTHYF. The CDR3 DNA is TGTGCCAGCAGCGAGGACACAGATACGCATTATTTT.

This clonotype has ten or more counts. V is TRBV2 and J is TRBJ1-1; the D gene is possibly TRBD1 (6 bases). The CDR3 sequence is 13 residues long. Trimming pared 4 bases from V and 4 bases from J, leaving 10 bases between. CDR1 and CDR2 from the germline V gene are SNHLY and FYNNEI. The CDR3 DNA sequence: TGTGCCAGCAGTGCCCGGGGGCTCACTGAAGCTTTCTTT. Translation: CASSARGLTEAFF.

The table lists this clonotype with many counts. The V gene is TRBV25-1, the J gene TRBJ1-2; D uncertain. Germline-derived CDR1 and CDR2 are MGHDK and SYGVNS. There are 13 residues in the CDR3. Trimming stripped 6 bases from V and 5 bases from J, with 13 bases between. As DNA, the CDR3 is TGTGCCAGCAGCCCGGCCGAGAGTTATGGCTACACCTTC. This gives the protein CASSPAESYGYTF.

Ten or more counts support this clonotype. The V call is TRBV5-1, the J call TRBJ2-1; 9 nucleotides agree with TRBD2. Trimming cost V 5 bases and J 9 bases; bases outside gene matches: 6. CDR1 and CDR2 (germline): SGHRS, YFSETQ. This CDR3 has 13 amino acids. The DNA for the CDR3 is TGCGCCAGCAGTCTCGGACTAGCGAGTGAGCAGTTCTTC. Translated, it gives CASSLGLASEQFF. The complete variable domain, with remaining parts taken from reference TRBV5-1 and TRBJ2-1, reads KAGVTQTPRYLIKTRGQQVTLSCSPISGHRSVSWYQQTPGQGLQFLFEYFSETQRNKGNFPGRFSGRQFSNSRSEMNVSTLELGDSALYLCASSLGLASEQFFGPGTRLTVL.

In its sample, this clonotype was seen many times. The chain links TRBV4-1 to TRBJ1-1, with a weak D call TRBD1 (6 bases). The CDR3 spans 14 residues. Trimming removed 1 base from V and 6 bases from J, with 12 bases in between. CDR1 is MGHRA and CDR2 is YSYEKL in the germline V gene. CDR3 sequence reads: CASSQAHRAPEAFF. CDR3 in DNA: TGCGCCAGCAGCCAAGCTCACAGGGCGCCTGAAGCTTTCTTT.